The 30 T cell receptor beta chains presented below share a single source sample, sequenced in a study of T cell repertoires in cytomegalovirus infection (dated by TCRdb to between 2019 and 2020). The reads were generated on an Illumina HiSeq 1500. TCRdb reprocessed the public reads (quality trimming at Q25 with fastp, clone calling with MiXCR) and kept in-frame beta chains. Each CDR3 protein appears once, grouped with its most common genes and DNA. This sample comprises approximately 500,000 distinct CDR3 sequences, more than 15% of them detected only once. About 24% of the sample is taken by the ten largest. Sequenced input: CD8+ T cells from PBMCs. Every receptor here comes from a human donor in good health (CMV status not recorded). Some clones in this sample may be carry-over from other donors' samples.

This clonotype was detected ten times or more. The V gene is TRBV6-6, the J gene TRBJ1-1; 7 bases match TRBD1. The junction had 1 base not matched to a gene; V was cut back by 6 bases and J by 3 bases. This CDR3 has 12 amino acids. From germline, CDR1 is MNHNY and CDR2 SVGAGI (reference sequence). This chain's CDR3 is CASRDRYTEAFF. Written as DNA, the CDR3 is TGTGCCAGCAGGGACAGGTACACTGAAGCTTTCTTT.

This clonotype was detected many times. This rearrangement joins TRBV28 to TRBJ2-5; unclear D gene. In germline, CDR1 is MDHEN, CDR2 SYDVKM. CDR3 size: 11 residues. Trimming removed 5 bases at V and 5 bases at J, with 6 bases between. The CDR3 here is CASSIRETQYF. The CDR3 nucleotides are TGTGCCAGCAGTATAAGGGAGACCCAGTACTTC.

This clonotype has just a few counts. The chain employs TRBV9 and TRBJ1-3; D is undetermined. Trimming took off 0 bases at V and 4 bases at J, with 8 bases between the two ends. Per the germline V gene, CDR1 is SGDLS and CDR2 is YYNGEE. This CDR3 region has 14 residues. This CDR3 reads CASSVDGKGNTIYF. The CDR3 nucleotides are TGTGCCAGCAGCGTAGACGGGAAAGGAAACACCATATATTTT.

With respect to this clonotype: One junction end disagrees with the germline gene, perhaps due to a read error. The chain joins TRBV5-1 to TRBJ1-4; D is unresolved. Germline CDR1 SGHRS, CDR2 YFSETQ. The CDR3 runs 14 residues. This CDR3 is CASSPYVANEKLFF. As DNA, the CDR3 is TGCGCAAGCTCCCCGTACGTAGCTAATGAAAAACTTTTTTTT.

This clonotype was found many times. The CDR3 DNA reads as TGTGCTAGTGGGTCCGTTCCTGGACAGCAGTACTTC. Protein product: CASGSVPGQQYF. This chain joins TRBV12-5 and TRBJ2-5, with a tentative D call TRBD1 (6 bases). The length of the CDR3 is 12 residues. Trimming removed 6 bases at V and 11 bases at J, with 16 bases between. Germline assignment: CDR1 LGHNT and CDR2 FRNRAP.

The genes are TRBV9 and TRBJ2-5, with 10 bases matching TRBD2. The J segment lost 0 bases and the V segment lost 0 bases, leaving 5 bases of the junction unmatched. CDR1 and CDR2 (germline): SGDLS, YYNGEE. CDR3 length: 17 amino acids. The DNA of the CDR3 is TGTGCCAGCAGCGTAGCGAATAGCGGGGGGAACCAAGAGACCCAGTACTTC. Protein: CASSVANSGGNQETQYF. The whole variable domain, remainder taken from reference TRBV9 and TRBJ2-5, is DSGVTQTPKHLITATGQRVTLRCSPRSGDLSVYWYQQSLDQGLQFLIQYYNGEERAKGNILERFSAQQFPDLHSELNLSSLELGDSALYFCASSVANSGGNQETQYFGPGTRLLVL.

The V gene is TRBV10-2, the J gene TRBJ2-7; either TRBD1 or TRBD2 may fit D (5 bases each). The CDR3 sequence is 13 residues long. V was clipped by 7 bases and J by 3 bases, with 13 bases between them. Germline lookup yields CDR1 WSHSY and CDR2 SAAADI. The CDR3 reads CASKQGVDYEQYF. The CDR3 DNA is TGCGCCAGCAAGCAGGGAGTTGACTACGAGCAGTACTTC.

This clonotype occurred a few times. This chain joins TRBV14 and TRBJ1-2, with D perhaps matching TRBD1 (5 bases). The CDR3 covers 13 residues. The V end lost 4 bases, the J end lost 4 bases, and 10 bases lay between the germline ends. The germline gives CDR1 SGHDN, CDR2 FVKESK. In DNA, the CDR3 is TGTGCCAGCAGCCGAAGCGACAGCTATGGCTACACCTTC. It is translated as CASSRSDSYGYTF.

Regarding this clonotype: A much bigger clone sits one base away, suggesting this may be a read error. V is TRBV7-8 and J is TRBJ1-3; perhaps TRBD1 as D (5 bases). In germline, CDR1 is SGHVS, CDR2 FQNEAQ. CDR3 length: 12 amino acids. The germline V and J ends were trimmed by 4 bases and 9 bases, with 10 bases remaining between them. As DNA, the CDR3 is TGTGCCAGCAGCTACAATGGGGGCACCATATATTTT. It codes for CASSYNGGTIYF.

This clonotype was found a few times. The chain joins TRBV2 to TRBJ2-7, with TRBD1 identical over 10 bases. CDR3 length: 17 residues. V trimming: 5 bases; J trimming: 0 bases; junction bases outside the gene matches: 10. From germline, CDR1 is SNHLY and CDR2 FYNNEI. The CDR3 nucleotides read TGTGCCAGCAGTAGCACCTCCGGGACAGGGGACTCCTACGAGCAGTACTTC. Translation: CASSSTSGTGDSYEQYF.

The CDR3 nucleotides read TGTGCCAGCAGCCAAGGGAACCGTCTTTTCTCCCTCCACTTT. Its protein is CASSQGNRLFSLHF. The gene calls are TRBV14 and TRBJ1-6, with D unclear. Trimming shortened V by 1 base and J by 14 bases, and 15 bases separated the two germline ends. CDR3 length equals 14 residues. The germline V gene encodes CDR1 SGHDN and CDR2 FVKESK.

This clonotype has just a few counts. The V gene is TRBV12-3 or TRBV12-4, the J gene TRBJ2-3; 10 positions match TRBD2. The CDR3 loop spans 16 amino acids. Trimming took 5 bases from V and 6 from J; bases not matched to a gene: 11. This CDR3 reads CASSPNSGRATDTQYF. For the CDR3, the DNA is TGTGCCAGCAGTCCAAACAGCGGGAGGGCCACGGATACGCAGTATTTT.

This clonotype appeared a few times. One end of the junction fails to match germline, which may point to a read error. The V call is TRBV20-1, the J call TRBJ2-1, with D maybe TRBD2 (6 bases). Germline CDR1 is DFQATT and CDR2 is SNEGSKA (reference sequence). The CDR3 loop spans 10 amino acids. CDR3 loop: CSARGDLHIF. The CDR3 bases are TGCAGTGCTAGAGGGGACTTACACATCTTC.

The chain recombines TRBV6-1 with TRBJ1-1; possible D gene TRBD1, 6 bases. Trimming took 4 bases from V and 7 from J, leaving 16 bases between them. Per germline, CDR1 MNHNS and CDR2 SASEGT. The CDR3 has 14 residues. The CDR3 nucleotides are TGTGCCAGCAGTGCCCTGGACAGACTCATTGAAGCTTTCTTT. Translated, it gives CASSALDRLIEAFF.

This clonotype showed up many times. This rearrangement joins TRBV7-9 to TRBJ2-1; TRBD1 is a possible D gene (5 bases). Per the germline V gene, CDR1 is SEHNR and CDR2 is FQNEAQ (reference sequence). V dropped 5 bases and J dropped 4 bases, with 15 bases sitting between them. The CDR3 is made up of 15 amino acids. The CDR3 loop reads CASSPPKGMYNEQFF. The CDR3 DNA sequence: TGTGCCAGCAGCCCCCCTAAGGGGATGTACAATGAGCAGTTCTTC.

The CDR3 bases are TGTGCCAGCAGCTATGACATGGCGAACGGTTACGAGCAGTACTTC. Translating gives CASSYDMANGYEQYF. The V and J genes are TRBV28 and TRBJ2-7; D is unresolved. The germline gives CDR1 MDHEN, CDR2 SYDVKM. Trimming took off 6 bases at V and 4 bases at J, with 19 bases between the two ends. This CDR3 is 15 amino acids long.

This clonotype appeared a few times. The chain combines TRBV6-1 with TRBJ1-2; D is undetermined. The CDR3 is 14 residues long. Germline CDR1 reads MNHNS; CDR2 reads SASEGT. V was shortened by 6 bases and J by 3 bases, with 14 bases between the two germline ends. CDR3 loop: CASSIVEGDYGYTF. In DNA, the CDR3 is TGTGCCAGCAGCATAGTAGAGGGCGACTATGGCTACACCTTC.

This clonotype has more than one count but fewer than ten. The genes are TRBV28 and TRBJ1-5; D uncertain. Per germline, CDR1 MDHEN and CDR2 SYDVKM. The CDR3 totals 17 residues. The V end lost 5 bases, the J end lost 0 bases, and 17 bases lay between the germline ends. The CDR3 DNA follows: TGTGCCAGCAGTCCCTCGAGAGGATTACTTAGCAATCAGCCCCAGCATTTT. It specifies CASSPSRGLLSNQPQHF.

CDR3 sequence: CSARDRGVGDTEAFF. In DNA, the CDR3 is TGCAGTGCTAGAGACAGGGGGGTCGGGGACACTGAAGCTTTCTTT. The rearrangement uses TRBV20-1 and TRBJ1-1, with 7 bases aligning to TRBD1. The ends lost 0 bases at V and 3 bases at J; junction bases unmatched: 7. The CDR3 is made up of 15 amino acids. Germline V gene data show CDR1 as DFQATT and CDR2 as SNEGSKA (reference sequence).

This clonotype was seen many times. This rearrangement joins TRBV27 to TRBJ2-3; D assignment may be TRBD1 or TRBD2 (6 bases each). There are 14 residues in the CDR3. V was pared by 2 bases and J by 6 bases, with 12 bases between. Per germline, CDR1 MNHEY and CDR2 SMNVEV (reference sequence). The CDR3 loop is CASSLRGLWDTQYF. The DNA for the CDR3 is TGTGCCAGCAGTTTACGGGGGCTATGGGATACGCAGTATTTT.

This clonotype was recorded at least ten times. The rearrangement uses TRBV7-2 and TRBJ2-5; the match to TRBD1 covers 10 bases. Germline V gene lookup returns CDR1 SGHTA and CDR2 FQGNSA. V lost 7 bases and J lost 3; bases outside the gene matches: 11. CDR3 length: 16 amino acids. CDR3 nucleotides: TGTGCCAGCATCCTCTTGACAGGGGGCGCCGAAGAGACCCAGTACTTC. This codes for CASILLTGGAEETQYF.

Ten or more counts support this clonotype. The rearrangement uses TRBV7-2 and TRBJ1-1; D might be TRBD1 (5 bases). The V end lost 1 base, the J end lost 0 bases, and 18 bases lay between the germline ends. The V gene's germline CDR1 is SGHTA and CDR2 FQGNSA. This CDR3 has 18 amino acids. CDR3 region: CASSLVVWDGRMNTEAFF. CDR3 nucleotides: TGTGCCAGCAGCTTAGTGGTCTGGGACGGAAGAATGAACACTGAAGCTTTCTTT.

The gene calls are TRBV3-1 and TRBJ1-2; unclear D gene. The CDR3 totals 15 residues. Trimming removed 0 bases from V and 8 bases from J, with 16 bases in between. The germline CDR1 and CDR2 sequences are LGHDT and YNNKEL (reference sequence). CDR3 coding DNA: TGTGCCAGCAGCCAAGATCGGATCGGGATAGAGGGCTACACCTTC. Encoded protein: CASSQDRIGIEGYTF.

This clonotype was picked up a small number of times. The rearrangement uses TRBV7-9 and TRBJ2-7; 9 bases fit TRBD1. The V gene end was trimmed by 5 bases and the J gene end by 2 bases; junction bases not matched to a gene: 13. Germline assignment: CDR1 SEHNR and CDR2 FQNEAQ (reference sequence). This CDR3 has 17 amino acids. As DNA, the CDR3 is TGTGCCAGCAGCCCTCCCCCCGGGACAGGGTATCCCTACGAGCAGTACTTC. The encoded protein is CASSPPPGTGYPYEQYF.

This clonotype was recorded many times. J is TRBJ2-1 and V is TRBV28; 9 nucleotides agree with TRBD1. The CDR3 totals 15 residues. Germline V gene data show CDR1 as MDHEN and CDR2 as SYDVKM. J was trimmed by 6 bases and V by 5 bases; bases with no gene match: 8. CDR3: CASSVPTGGSNEQFF. The DNA for the CDR3 is TGTGCCAGCAGTGTGCCGACAGGGGGGAGCAATGAGCAGTTCTTC.

The chain carries TRBV19 and TRBJ1-5; D not certain. The CDR3 loop spans 12 amino acids. Germline-derived CDR1 and CDR2 are LNHDA and SQIVND (reference sequence). V lost 7 bases and J 0 bases, leaving 4 bases between the germline ends. CDR3 protein: CASMVSNQPQHF. DNA for the CDR3: TGTGCCAGTATGGTTAGCAATCAGCCCCAGCATTTT.

Details on this clonotype: A much larger clone lies a single base off, so this may be a read error. The rearrangement joins TRBV19 to TRBJ2-1; D remains ambiguous. This CDR3 comprises 15 residues. CDR1 and CDR2 from the germline V gene are LNHDA and SQIVND (reference sequence). V was clipped by 5 bases and J by 4 bases, with 15 bases between them. This CDR3 is CASSASGLKYNEQFF. CDR3 coding DNA: TGTGCCAGTAGTGCCTCCGGCCTAAAATACAATGAGCAGTTCTTC. Full variable domain (outside the CDR3, taken from reference TRBV19 and TRBJ2-1): DGGITQSPKYLFRKEGQNVTLSCEQNLNHDAMYWYRQDPGQGLRLIYYSQIVNDFQKGDIAEGYSVSREKKESFPLTVTSAQKNPTAFYLCASSASGLKYNEQFFGPGTRLTVL.

This clonotype appeared once. A read error may be the cause here, since a much bigger clone is one base away. The chain recombines TRBV7-6 with TRBJ1-6; 9 bases map to TRBD1. V was clipped by 5 bases and J by 4 bases; unmatched bases: 6. The CDR3 contains 16 residues. Looked up from germline, CDR1 is SGHVS and CDR2 is FNYEAQ. Here the CDR3 reads CASSRTGEVYNSPLHF. CDR3 nucleotides: TGTGCCAGCAGCCGGACAGGGGAGGTATATAATTCACCCCTCCACTTT.

The V gene is TRBV2, the J gene TRBJ2-1; TRBD2 matches at 9 bases. The V segment lost 6 bases and the J segment 0 bases; nucleotides outside the gene matches: 18. The germline V gene has CDR1 SNHLY and CDR2 FYNNEI. The CDR3 has 20 amino acids. The CDR3 DNA reads as TGTGCCAGCAGCGAGCCCCATGGTAATAGCGGGGGCCCCTCCTACAATGAGCAGTTCTTC. Protein product: CASSEPHGNSGGPSYNEQFF.

The table lists this clonotype with many counts. The chain uses TRBV29-1 and TRBJ2-2; D is uncertain. Between the trimmed V and J ends, which lost 2 bases and 4 bases, there was a span of 8 bases. CDR1 SQVTM and CDR2 ANQGSEA come from the germline V gene. The CDR3 runs 13 residues. The CDR3 loop reads CSVEMGFTGELFF. The CDR3 nucleotides read TGCAGCGTTGAAATGGGGTTCACCGGGGAGCTGTTTTTT.